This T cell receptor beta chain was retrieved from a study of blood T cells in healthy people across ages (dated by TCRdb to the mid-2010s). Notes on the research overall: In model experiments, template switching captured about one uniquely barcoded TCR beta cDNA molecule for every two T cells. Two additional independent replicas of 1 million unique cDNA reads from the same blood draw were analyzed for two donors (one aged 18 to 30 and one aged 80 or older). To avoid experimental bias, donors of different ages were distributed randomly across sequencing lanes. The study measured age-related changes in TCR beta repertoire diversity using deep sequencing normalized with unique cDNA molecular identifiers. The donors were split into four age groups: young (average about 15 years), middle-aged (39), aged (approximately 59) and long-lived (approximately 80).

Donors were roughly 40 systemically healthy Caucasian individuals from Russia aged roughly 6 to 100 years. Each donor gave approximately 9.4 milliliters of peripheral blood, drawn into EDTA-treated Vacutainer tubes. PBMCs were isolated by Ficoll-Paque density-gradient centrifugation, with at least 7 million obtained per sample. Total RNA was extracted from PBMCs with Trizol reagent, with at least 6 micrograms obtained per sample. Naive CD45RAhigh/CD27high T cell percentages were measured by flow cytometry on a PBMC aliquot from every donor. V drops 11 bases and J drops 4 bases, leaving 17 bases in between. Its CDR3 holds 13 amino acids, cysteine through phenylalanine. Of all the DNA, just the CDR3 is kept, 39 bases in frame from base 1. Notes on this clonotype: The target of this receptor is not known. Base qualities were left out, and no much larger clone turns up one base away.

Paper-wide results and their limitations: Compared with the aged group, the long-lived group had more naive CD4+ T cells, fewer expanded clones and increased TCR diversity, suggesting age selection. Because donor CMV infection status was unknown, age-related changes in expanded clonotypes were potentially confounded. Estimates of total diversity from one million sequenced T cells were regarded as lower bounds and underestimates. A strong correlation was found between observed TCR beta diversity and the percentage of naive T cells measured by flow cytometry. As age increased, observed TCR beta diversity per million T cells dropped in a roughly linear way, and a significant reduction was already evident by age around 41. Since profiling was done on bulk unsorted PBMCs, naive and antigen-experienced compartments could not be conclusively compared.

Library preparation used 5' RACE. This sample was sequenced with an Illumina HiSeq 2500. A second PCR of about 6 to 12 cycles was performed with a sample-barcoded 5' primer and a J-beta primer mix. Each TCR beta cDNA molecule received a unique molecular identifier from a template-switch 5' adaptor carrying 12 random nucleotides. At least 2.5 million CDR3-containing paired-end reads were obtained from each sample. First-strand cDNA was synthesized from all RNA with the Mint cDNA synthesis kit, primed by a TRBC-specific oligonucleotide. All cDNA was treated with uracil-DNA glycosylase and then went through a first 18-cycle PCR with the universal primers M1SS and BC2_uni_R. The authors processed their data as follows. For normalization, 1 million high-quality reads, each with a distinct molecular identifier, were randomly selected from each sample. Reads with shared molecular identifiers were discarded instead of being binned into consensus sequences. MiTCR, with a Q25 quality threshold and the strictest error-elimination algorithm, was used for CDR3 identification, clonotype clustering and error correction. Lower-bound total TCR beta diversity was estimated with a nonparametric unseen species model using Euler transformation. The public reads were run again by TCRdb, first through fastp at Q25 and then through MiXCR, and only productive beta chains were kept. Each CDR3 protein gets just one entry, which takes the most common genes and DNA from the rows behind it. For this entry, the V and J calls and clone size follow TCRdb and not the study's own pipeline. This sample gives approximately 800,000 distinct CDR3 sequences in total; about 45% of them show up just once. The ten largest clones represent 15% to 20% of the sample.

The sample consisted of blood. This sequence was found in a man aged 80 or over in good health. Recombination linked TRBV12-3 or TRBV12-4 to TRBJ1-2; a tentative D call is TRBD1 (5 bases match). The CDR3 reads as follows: CAPGRPTSYGYTF. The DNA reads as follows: TGTGCCCCAGGGAGGCCGACGAGCTATGGCTACACCTTC.